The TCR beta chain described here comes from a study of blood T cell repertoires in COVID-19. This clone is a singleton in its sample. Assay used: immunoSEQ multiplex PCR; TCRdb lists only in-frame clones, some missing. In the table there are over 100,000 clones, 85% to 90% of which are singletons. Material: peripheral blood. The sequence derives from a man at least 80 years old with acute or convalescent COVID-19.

In DNA form, the CDR3 reads TGTGCCAGCAGCTTGGCAGGGTTTGGGAATACGCAGTATTTT. The encoded protein is CASSLAGFGNTQYF. This rearrangement joins TRBV5-5 to TRBJ2-3; D perhaps matches TRBD1 (5 bases). V was trimmed by 0 bases and J by 7 bases, leaving 12 bases between them. Germline assignment: CDR1 SGHKS and CDR2 YYEKEE (reference sequence). This CDR3 comprises 14 residues.